This T cell receptor beta chain was identified during a study of cytomegalovirus exposure and HLA in healthy donors. Study-level background: There were some 410 genotyped donors. Of these, roughly 82% fell in the genetic ancestry cluster associated with self-reported Caucasian donors. Findings and limits, study-wide: TCR association rates varied by HLA locus in a later analysis, with DRB1 highest and HLA-C lowest. Being productive about 87% or about 30% of the time was typical of most TCR beta V segments in an earlier analysis. Researchers catalogued some 160 TCR beta chains as cytomegalovirus-associated.

Comment on this clone: Its matching antigen is unknown.

The primer mix had 60 Vbeta and 13 Jbeta primers. Profiling relied on immunoSEQ multiplex PCR, and the TCRdb table lists in-frame clones only, not all of them. Of 65,000 to 85,000 clones in the sample, about 70% are singletons; the top ten hold around an eighth. CDR1 and CDR2 from the germline V gene are LNHDA and SQIVND (reference sequence). CDR3 length: 14 residues. V was shortened by 1 base and J by 5 bases, with 11 bases between the two germline ends. Sequenced sample: PBMCs. J is TRBJ1-2 and V is TRBV19; the D gene is possibly TRBD1 (5 bases). This clonotype originated in a male donor in good health and CMV-seropositive. CDR3 region: CASSIVVTDYGYTF. In DNA form, the CDR3 reads TGTGCCAGTAGTATAGTCGTGACAGATTATGGCTACACCTTC.